These T cell receptor beta chains were read from a single sample in a study of human T cells and chemical hapten exposure. MiXCR was run by TCRdb on the RACE reads, yielding one entry per CDR3 protein. The sample shows a few hundred thousand distinct CDR3 sequences, 7.5% to 10% of them seen only once. The source material was whole blood, sampled in connection with sensitization to the hapten diphenylcyclopropenone (DPC). These receptors were collected from a woman aged 40 to 55 with alopecia areata. Some clones in this sample may be carry-over from other donors' samples. Each CDR3 is given with its conserved first and last residue. Fields, in order: clone size, D gene, V gene, J gene, CDR3 DNA, CDR3 protein. The D gene is left open where the match is weak. Size values are once, few and many counts, or a class for expanded clones, and some rows have none.

>-|-|TRBV7-9|TRBJ2-5
TGTGCCAGCAGCGGAGAGGCAGAGACCCAGTACTTC
CASSGEAETQYF
>few|-|TRBV7-3|TRBJ2-2
TGTGCCAGCAGCTTATTGGCAGATAACACCGGGGAGCTGTTTTTT
CASSLLADNTGELFF
>few|TRBD2|TRBV29-1|TRBJ2-1
TGCAGCGTTGACGGGGAGGGCTCAAGGGATGAGCAGTTCTTC
CSVDGEGSRDEQFF
>-|-|TRBV6-2/TRBV6-3|TRBJ2-1
TGTGCCAGCAGTCAACTAGAGTATGAGCAGTTCTTC
CASSQLEYEQFF
>few|-|TRBV4-1|TRBJ2-3
TGCGCCAGCAGCCAAGAGGGGTTGGCCGCCACAGATACGCAGTATTTT
CASSQEGLAATDTQYF
>many|TRBD2|TRBV7-9|TRBJ2-3
TGTGCCAGCAGTAGAGCGGGAGATCAGGATACGCAGTATTTT
CASSRAGDQDTQYF
>-|-|TRBV4-2|TRBJ1-1
TGTGCCAGCAGCCAAGTCAGCAGGGGCACTGAAGCTTTCTTT
CASSQVSRGTEAFF
>few|-|TRBV3-1|TRBJ1-1
TGTGCCAGCAGCCAACCCCTCTCAGGGAATCAAGCTTTCTTT
CASSQPLSGNQAFF
>few|-|TRBV7-9|TRBJ2-7
TGTGCCAGCGGTGGCGGGGCCTTTTACGAGCAGTACTTC
CASGGGAFYEQYF
>-|-|TRBV28|TRBJ2-2
TGTGCCAGCAACGAGAACACCGGGGAGCTGTTTTTT
CASNENTGELFF
>many|TRBD2|TRBV28|TRBJ2-7
TGTGCCATTAAACCCGGGACTAGAGGCTACGAGCAGTACTTC
CAIKPGTRGYEQYF
>-|TRBD1|TRBV2|TRBJ1-1
TGTGCCAGCCGTCAGTCGACAGGGGTGGCCACTGAAGCTTTCTTT
CASRQSTGVATEAFF
>few|-|TRBV7-2|TRBJ2-3
TGTGCCAGCAGCGGCCCCCTGCGCAATACGCAGTATTTT
CASSGPLRNTQYF
>once|TRBD2|TRBV5-1|TRBJ2-1
TGCGCCAACAGCGTCTCTAGCGGGACGGATGAGCAGTTCTTC
CANSVSSGTDEQFF
>few|TRBD1|TRBV4-1|TRBJ1-5
TGCACCAGCAGCCAAACGGGACAGGCGGGGGATCAGCCCCAGCATTTT
CTSSQTGQAGDQPQHF
>many|-|TRBV7-8|TRBJ2-2
TGTGCCAGCAGCTTTGGACGTAGGGAGAACACCGGGGAGCTGTTTTTT
CASSFGRRENTGELFF
>few|-|TRBV7-9|TRBJ2-1
TGTGCCAGCAGCTTACCAGGGGACGATGAGCAGTTCTTC
CASSLPGDDEQFF
>few|-|TRBV12-3/TRBV12-4|TRBJ1-1
TGTGCCAGCAGTTTATTCACTGAAGCTTTCTTT
CASSLFTEAFF
>many|-|TRBV28|TRBJ1-1
TGTGCCAGCAGTTTATACAGGGAGTGGGCTGAAGCTTTCTTT
CASSLYREWAEAFF
>-|TRBD2|TRBV7-6|TRBJ2-1
TGTGCCAGCAGCTTAGAAGCGGGAGGCCGGAATGAGCAGTTCTTC
CASSLEAGGRNEQFF
>-|-|TRBV6-5|TRBJ1-2
TGTGCCAGCAGTTTGTTTACTAACTATGGCTACACCTTC
CASSLFTNYGYTF
>many|-|TRBV18|TRBJ2-2
TGTGCCAGCTCACCGGGGAACACCGGGGAGCTGTTTTTT
CASSPGNTGELFF
>many|-|TRBV7-3|TRBJ1-5
TGTGCTACAGGGCGCGGGAATCAGCCCCAGCATTTT
CATGRGNQPQHF
>few|TRBD2|TRBV12-3/TRBV12-4|TRBJ2-1
TGTGCCAGCAGTGTAGGTGGACTAGCGGAGAACTACAATGAGCAGTTCTTC
CASSVGGLAENYNEQFF
>many|-|TRBV7-2|TRBJ1-1
TGTGCCAGCAGCTCCCAACTGAACACTGAAGCTTTCTTT
CASSSQLNTEAFF
>many|TRBD1|TRBV5-1|TRBJ1-1
TGCGCCAGCAGCGGGGACAGGAACACTGAAGCTTTCTTT
CASSGDRNTEAFF
>few|-|TRBV12-3/TRBV12-4|TRBJ1-2
TGTGCCAGCAGCCCCAGAGTGCGTGGCTACACCTTC
CASSPRVRGYTF
>few|-|TRBV10-3|TRBJ2-2
TGTGCCCCCCGGGAGAACACCGGGGAGCTGTTTTTT
CAPRENTGELFF
>many|TRBD2|TRBV18|TRBJ2-1
TGTGCCAGCTCACCTACTAGCGGGCTTTCCTACAATGAGCAGTTCTTC
CASSPTSGLSYNEQFF
>many|-|TRBV4-2|TRBJ1-2
TGTGCCAGCAGCCAAGAGTTGGGGGGGGCCTATGGCTACACCTTC
CASSQELGGAYGYTF
>-|-|TRBV28|TRBJ1-4
TGTGCCAGCAGTCTCCCAGAGTTGGCGGGTAAACTGTTTTTT
CASSLPELAGKLFF
>-|-|TRBV5-1|TRBJ2-7
TGCGCCAGCAGCTTTAACGGATTCTACGAGCAGTACTTC
CASSFNGFYEQYF
>many|TRBD1|TRBV12-3/TRBV12-4|TRBJ2-6
TGTGCCAGCTGCTCAGGGGGAGCCAACGTCCTGACTTTC
CASCSGGANVLTF
>few|-|TRBV4-2|TRBJ2-6
TGTGCCAGCAGCCAAGGGTCCAGGGTAGCTGGGGCCAACGTCCTGACTTTC
CASSQGSRVAGANVLTF
>-|TRBD2|TRBV28|TRBJ2-7
TGTGCCAGCAGTGCTCTAGCGGAATACGAGCAGTACTTC
CASSALAEYEQYF
>-|TRBD2|TRBV20-1|TRBJ2-1
TGCAGTGCTAGTTACGGGGGTAGCGGGTCGAATGAGCAGTTCTTC
CSASYGGSGSNEQFF
>-|-|TRBV28|TRBJ2-7
TGTGCCAGCAGTTTATTCGGGGCGCAGTACTTC
CASSLFGAQYF
>-|TRBD1|TRBV2|TRBJ1-1
TGTGCCAGCAGTGAGACAGGGGTGGGAGCTTTCTTT
CASSETGVGAFF
>many|-|TRBV9|TRBJ1-1
TGTGCCAGCAGCGCGCACTGGGACCACACTGAAGCTTTCTTT
CASSAHWDHTEAFF
>-|-|TRBV6-6|TRBJ2-1
TGTGCCAGCAGCCGTTTCATCGACAATGAGCAGTTCTTC
CASSRFIDNEQFF
>many|-|TRBV20-1|TRBJ2-2
TGCAGTGCCTCTAACTCTCCCGGGGAGCTGTTTTTT
CSASNSPGELFF
>-|-|TRBV3-1|TRBJ1-1
TGTGCCAGCGGAGGGCAGGAGAGGAACACTGAAGCTTTCTTT
CASGGQERNTEAFF
>few|-|TRBV7-2|TRBJ1-2
TGTGCCAGCAGCCCCCCCGGCGTCTATGGCTACACCTTC
CASSPPGVYGYTF
>-|-|TRBV20-1|TRBJ2-1
TGCAGTGCTAAAACAGGGACCTATGCCTTAAATGAGCAGTTCTTC
CSAKTGTYALNEQFF
>-|TRBD2|TRBV28|TRBJ2-5
TGTGCCAGCAGTTTAGGGAGTATAGCGGGTTTCCAAGAGACCCAGTACTTC
CASSLGSIAGFQETQYF
>few|-|TRBV7-2|TRBJ2-1
TGTGCCAGCAGCCCTCAAGGGACTTCCTACAATGAGCAGTTCTTC
CASSPQGTSYNEQFF
>few|-|TRBV20-1|TRBJ2-1
TGCAGTGCTAGAGTTAGGAAGTACTACAATGAGCAGTTCTTC
CSARVRKYYNEQFF
>few|-|TRBV7-9|TRBJ2-6
TGTGCCGCAGACGAGAGCGACCGCGGGGCCAACGTCCTGACTTTC
CAADESDRGANVLTF
>-|-|TRBV18|TRBJ2-3
TGTGCCAGCTCACACTATACAGATACGCAGTATTTT
CASSHYTDTQYF
>-|TRBD1|TRBV5-1|TRBJ1-5
TGCGCCAGCAGCTTGGGGACAGGGGGGCATCAGCCCCAGCATTTT
CASSLGTGGHQPQHF
>once|TRBD2|TRBV7-9|TRBJ2-3
TGTGCCAGCAGCTTAGGCAGCGGGACTAGCACAGATACGCAGTATTTT
CASSLGSGTSTDTQYF
>-|TRBD1|TRBV5-6|TRBJ2-3
TGTGCCAGCAGCCCTTTGACAGGGGGCGTAGCAGATACGCAGTATTTT
CASSPLTGGVADTQYF